The 19 T cell receptor beta chains below come from one sample, sequenced in a study of PD-L1 blockade in urothelial cancer. Only in-frame clones appear in the TCRdb table, and some are missing; sequencing was by immunoSEQ multiplex PCR. The repertoire holds approximately 50,000 clones, with around four fifths as singletons. Specified time point: pretreatment peripheral blood. The sequencing used PBMCs, collected around atezolizumab (anti-PD-L1) treatment. Source of these receptors: a man between 65 and 80 years old with urothelial cancer.

The gene calls are TRBV2 and TRBJ2-1; 8 bases map to TRBD2. Germline V lookup: CDR1 SNHLY, CDR2 FYNNEI. CDR3 length equals 15 residues. Trimming at V came to 5 bases and at J to 4 bases, leaving 7 bases not matched to a gene. DNA for the CDR3: TGTGCCAGCAGTCTTCTCGGGAGGGGTTACAATGAGCAGTTCTTC. Its protein is CASSLLGRGYNEQFF.

The table lists this clone with a count of one. The gene calls are TRBV5-6 and TRBJ2-7; 8 bases are a match to TRBD1. Trimming took 4 bases from V and 4 from J; bases not matched to a gene: 7. The CDR3 is made up of 14 amino acids. The germline CDR1 and CDR2 sequences are SGHDT and YYEEEE. DNA for the CDR3: TGTGCCAGCAGCCCGTTGGACAGGGTTTACGAGCAGTACTTC. Its translation is CASSPLDRVYEQYF.

The CDR3 reads CASSVDRGWETQYF. Written as DNA, the CDR3 is TGTGCCAGCAGCGTAGATCGGGGGTGGGAGACCCAGTACTTC. The gene calls are TRBV9 and TRBJ2-5; weak D call: TRBD2 (6 bases). V was cut by 0 bases and J by 5 bases, with 11 bases left in between. The V gene's germline CDR1 is SGDLS and CDR2 YYNGEE. This CDR3 is 14 amino acids long.

This rearrangement joins TRBV30 to TRBJ1-1, with D unresolved. Germline CDR1 is GTSNPN and CDR2 is SVGIG (reference sequence). Trimming removed 2 bases at V and 2 bases at J, with 9 bases between. The CDR3 is 13 residues long. Here the CDR3 reads CAWSWTDNTEAFF. The DNA of the CDR3 is TGTGCCTGGAGTTGGACTGACAACACTGAAGCTTTCTTT.

J is TRBJ2-1 and V is TRBV18; D perhaps matches TRBD2 (7 bases). Germline CDR1 and CDR2: KGHSH and LQKENI. This CDR3 spans 16 amino acids. V lost 0 bases, J lost 2 bases, and 11 bases lay in between. CDR3 residues: CASSPPEGGAYNEQFF. In DNA, the CDR3 is TGTGCCAGCTCACCACCGGAAGGGGGGGCCTACAATGAGCAGTTCTTC.

There are a few counts of this clone. The gene calls are TRBV9 and TRBJ2-1, with a tentative D call TRBD1 (6 bases). CDR3 length: 16 residues. Germline values: CDR1 SGDLS, CDR2 YYNGEE. V lost 0 bases, J lost 4 bases, and 14 bases lay in between. The CDR3 nucleotides read TGTGCCAGCAGCGTAGGGTTATTGGGACAATACAATGAGCAGTTCTTC. Translation gives CASSVGLLGQYNEQFF. The whole variable domain, filled in from reference TRBV9 and TRBJ2-1, reads DSGVTQTPKHLITATGQRVTLRCSPRSGDLSVYWYQQSLDQGLQFLIQYYNGEERAKGNILERFSAQQFPDLHSELNLSSLELGDSALYFCASSVGLLGQYNEQFFGPGTRLTVL.

The rearrangement links TRBV5-5 to TRBJ2-7; TRBD1 aligns across 7 bases. Germline values: CDR1 SGHKS, CDR2 YYEKEE (reference sequence). This CDR3 is built from 13 residues. J lost 3 bases, V lost 4 bases, and 4 bases had no gene match. The CDR3 loop reads CASSLRGLYEQYF. In nucleotides, the CDR3 is TGTGCCAGCAGCCTTAGGGGGCTCTACGAGCAGTACTTC.

The genes are TRBV6-6 and TRBJ1-5, with 9 bases that match TRBD1. This CDR3 is built from 15 residues. V lost 5 bases to trimming and J lost 3 bases; unmatched junction nucleotides: 5. In germline, CDR1 is MNHNY, CDR2 SVGAGI (reference sequence). CDR3 sequence (DNA): TGTGCCAGCAGTCCCGGGACAGGGCTCAATCAGCCCCAGCATTTT. It encodes CASSPGTGLNQPQHF.

The chain is built from TRBV19 and TRBJ2-2; 10 bases are shared with TRBD2. Germline CDR1 is LNHDA and CDR2 is SQIVND (reference sequence). V was pared by 8 bases and J by 2 bases, with 5 bases of the junction left unmatched. CDR3 length equals 15 residues. The CDR3 protein is CASRIAGGNTGELFF. The CDR3 nucleotides are TGTGCCAGTCGAATAGCGGGGGGCAACACCGGGGAGCTGTTTTTT.

The CDR3 nucleotides are TGTGCCAGCACGCTACTAGCGGGGGGCGGAGATACGCAGTATTTT. Translated, it gives CASTLLAGGGDTQYF. V and J are TRBV2 and TRBJ2-3; TRBD2 matches at 12 bases. The CDR3 has 15 residues. From germline, CDR1 is SNHLY and CDR2 FYNNEI. Losses at the gene ends were 7 bases for V and 5 bases for J; bases not matched to a gene: 7.

J is TRBJ2-7 and V is TRBV7-9; D perhaps matches TRBD2 (5 bases). The V gene's germline CDR1 is SEHNR and CDR2 FQNEAQ (reference sequence). CDR3 length: 14 amino acids. Trimming shortened V by 5 bases and J by 2 bases, and 13 bases separated the two germline ends. The CDR3 here is CASSQAGRPYEQYF. The CDR3 DNA reads TGTGCCAGCAGCCAGGCGGGTAGACCCTACGAGCAGTACTTC.

The chain is built from TRBV19 and TRBJ1-2; TRBD1 aligns across 9 bases. After removal of 5 bases from V and 1 base from J, the junction contained 8 bases not matched to a gene. The length of the CDR3 is 16 residues. The germline CDR1 and CDR2 sequences are LNHDA and SQIVND (reference sequence). This CDR3 reads CASSPWNRGRNYGYTF. CDR3 bases: TGTGCCAGTAGTCCTTGGAACAGGGGGCGTAACTATGGCTACACCTTC.

This chain uses TRBV28 with TRBJ1-1, with 12 bases that match TRBD1. Germline V gene lookup returns CDR1 MDHEN and CDR2 SYDVKM. The J segment lost 4 bases and the V segment lost 4 bases, leaving 1 base of the junction unmatched. The CDR3 spans 14 residues. The CDR3, as DNA: TGTGCCAGCAGTTGGGACAGGGGGCCCACTGAAGCTTTCTTT. Protein product: CASSWDRGPTEAFF.

The chain is built from TRBV19 and TRBJ1-3; D call uncertain. V was clipped by 10 bases and J by 0 bases, with 16 bases between them. Germline assignment: CDR1 LNHDA and CDR2 SQIVND (reference sequence). The length of the CDR3 is 15 residues. Written as DNA, the CDR3 is TGTGCCATCACCGAGACACTTGACTCTGGAAACACCATATATTTT. Translating it yields CAITETLDSGNTIYF.

The rearrangement uses TRBV6-1 and TRBJ2-7; possible D gene TRBD2, 5 bases. The V and J ends lost 3 bases and 2 bases respectively, with 11 bases between them. CDR3 length equals 14 residues. CDR1 MNHNS and CDR2 SASEGT come from the germline V gene. The CDR3 loop is CASSDREPPYEQYF. In DNA, the CDR3 is TGTGCCAGCAGTGATAGGGAGCCTCCCTACGAGCAGTACTTC.

The chain employs TRBV2 and TRBJ2-5; no clear D. Germline-derived CDR1 and CDR2 are SNHLY and FYNNEI. With 3 bases removed from V and 1 base from J, the gap between germline ends came to 9 bases. This CDR3 region has 14 residues. The CDR3 DNA reads TGTGCCAGCAGTGAGGGCAGACCCCAAGAGACCCAGTACTTC. Translation: CASSEGRPQETQYF.

The genes are TRBV7-8 and TRBJ1-1; D is possibly TRBD1 (5 bases). CDR1 and CDR2 (germline): SGHVS, FQNEAQ. CDR3 size: 14 residues. V was trimmed by 3 bases and J by 0 bases, leaving 8 bases between them. The CDR3 coding sequence is TGTGCCAGCAGCTTGACAGTCGTGAACACTGAAGCTTTCTTT. This gives the protein CASSLTVVNTEAFF.

V and J are TRBV25-1 and TRBJ1-5; 12 positions agree with TRBD1. J was trimmed by 2 bases and V by 4 bases; bases with no gene match: 9. This CDR3 contains 18 residues. CDR1 and CDR2 from the germline V gene are MGHDK and SYGVNS. The CDR3 sequence: CASSGGQGASFGNQPQHF. The CDR3 DNA is TGTGCCAGCAGTGGGGGACAGGGGGCGTCTTTTGGCAATCAGCCCCAGCATTTT.

V and J are TRBV5-6 and TRBJ1-6; 7 bases are a match to TRBD1. The V gene's germline CDR1 is SGHDT and CDR2 YYEEEE. V lost 5 bases, J lost 3 bases, and 5 bases stayed unmatched. This CDR3 is 15 amino acids long. CDR3 residues: CASRKQGNYNSPLHF. The CDR3 nucleotides read TGTGCCAGCAGAAAACAGGGGAACTATAATTCACCCCTCCACTTT.